This T cell receptor (beta chain) is drawn from a study of T-cell memory formation after mild COVID-19. Findings and limits, study-wide: CM and EM subsets held most contracting CD4+ clones; EMRA held CD8+ ones. The SARS-CoV-2 specificity of second-wave clones reaching peak at day 37 remained unverified.

This clonotype was seen only a few times. Its antigen is as yet unknown. CDR3 length: 16 amino acids. Germline values: CDR1 SGHKS, CDR2 YYEKEE (reference sequence). V was pared by 4 bases and J by 2 bases, with 16 bases between. With constant-segment primers, 5'RACE yielded cDNA libraries of TCR alpha and TCR beta that carried sample barcodes and UMIs. TCRdb passed the 5' RACE reads through MiXCR, listing each CDR3 protein once. The sample lists about 430,000 distinct CDR3 sequences, more than 20% seen once, with roughly 9.7% in the top ten. The V call is TRBV5-5, the J call TRBJ1-5; a weak D match, TRBD1 (6 bases). Specimen: PBMCs or a T cell subset sorted from them (not recorded which). The sequence was obtained from an adult woman who had mild COVID-19 (a few samples of this study predate the infection). Cell type and time point are not known. The CDR3 region is CASSLGYRARNQPQHF. The CDR3 bases are TGTGCCAGCAGCCTAGGGTACAGGGCCCGCAATCAGCCCCAGCATTTT.